The sequence of this TCR beta chain was determined in a study of cytomegalovirus exposure and HLA in healthy donors. Germline CDR1 reads GTSNPN; CDR2 reads SVGIG (reference sequence). This CDR3 region has 13 residues. V lost 0 bases to trimming and J lost 1 base, with 6 bases between them. Here immunoSEQ multiplex PCR was the method, and the copy in TCRdb shows in-frame clones only, minus some. Counted here are some 200,000 clones, 85% to 95% occurring once; the ten biggest clones make up 1.1%. A single count supports this clone. Sample: PBMCs. The source of this sequence is a woman aged 18-30 years in good health and CMV-seronegative. The rearrangement joins TRBV30 to TRBJ1-1, with D tentatively TRBD1 (5 bases). The chain's CDR3 is CAWSVGRNTEAFF. CDR3 DNA sequence: TGTGCCTGGAGTGTGGGGCGGAACACTGAAGCTTTCTTT.